This T cell receptor (beta chain) was sequenced in a study of T cell repertoires in cytomegalovirus infection. General study findings and limits: The ex vivo response showed dominance by HLA-C-restricted CMV-specific TCR beta clonotypes. Carriers of CMV plus the relevant HLA were identified by cumulative public TCR beta family frequency.

The germline V and J ends were trimmed by 0 bases and 8 bases, with 11 bases remaining between them. Germline V gene sequence: CDR1 SGHRS, CDR2 YFSETQ. The CDR3 is made up of 13 amino acids. MiXCR, run by TCRdb on the reads, gives a single entry per CDR3 protein. The data hold around 740,000 distinct CDR3 sequences, with 35% to 45% observed a single time. This clonotype was counted a few times. Its specificity is unknown. The sequence derives from a human donor in good health (CMV status not recorded). Some clones in this sample may be carry-over from other donors' samples. V usage is TRBV5-1 and J usage is TRBJ1-2; a weak D match, TRBD1 (5 bases). Sequenced sample: PBMCs. The CDR3 nucleotides read TGCGCCAGCAGCTTGGTAGCAGGGAGCGGCTACACCTTC. Amino acids: CASSLVAGSGYTF.